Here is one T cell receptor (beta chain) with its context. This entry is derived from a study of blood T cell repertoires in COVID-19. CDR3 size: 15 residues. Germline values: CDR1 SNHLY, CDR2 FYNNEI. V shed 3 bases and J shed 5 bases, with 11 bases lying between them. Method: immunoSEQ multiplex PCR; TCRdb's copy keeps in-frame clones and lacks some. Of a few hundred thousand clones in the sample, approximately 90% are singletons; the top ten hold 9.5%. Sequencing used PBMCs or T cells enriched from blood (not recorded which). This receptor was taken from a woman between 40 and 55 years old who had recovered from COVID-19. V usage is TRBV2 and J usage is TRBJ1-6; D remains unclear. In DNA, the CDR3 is TGTGCCAGCAGTGAGGGAGTGGGGAATAATTCACCCCTCCACTTT. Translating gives CASSEGVGNNSPLHF. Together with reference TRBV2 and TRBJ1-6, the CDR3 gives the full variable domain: EPEVTQTPSHQVTQMGQEVILRCVPISNHLYFYWYRQILGQKVEFLVSFYNNEISEKSEIFDDQFSVERPDGSNFTLKIRSTKLEDSAMYFCASSEGVGNNSPLHFGNGTRLTVT.